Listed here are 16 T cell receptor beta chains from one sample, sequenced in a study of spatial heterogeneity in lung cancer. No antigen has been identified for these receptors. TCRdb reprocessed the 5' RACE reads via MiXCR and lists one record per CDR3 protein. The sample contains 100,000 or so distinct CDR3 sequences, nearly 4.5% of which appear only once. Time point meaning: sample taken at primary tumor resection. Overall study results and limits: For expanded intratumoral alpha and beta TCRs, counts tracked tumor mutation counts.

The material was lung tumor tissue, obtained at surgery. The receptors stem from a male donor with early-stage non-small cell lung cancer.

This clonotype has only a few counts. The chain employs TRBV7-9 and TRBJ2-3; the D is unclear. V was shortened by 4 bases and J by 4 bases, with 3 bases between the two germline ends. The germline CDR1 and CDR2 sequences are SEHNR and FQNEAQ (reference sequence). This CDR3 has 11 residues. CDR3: CASSWADTQYF. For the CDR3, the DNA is TGTGCCAGCAGCTGGGCAGATACGCAGTATTTT. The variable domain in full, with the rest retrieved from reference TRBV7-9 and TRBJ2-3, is DTGVSQNPRHKITKRGQNVTFRCDPISEHNRLYWYRQTLGQGPEFLTYFQNEAQLEKSRLLSDRFSAERPKGSFSTLEIQRTEQGDSAMYLCASSWADTQYFGPGTRLTVL.

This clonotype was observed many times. The CDR3 nucleotides are TGTGCCACCAGTTCCTCAGGGCAGTACGAGCAGTACTTC. It codes for CATSSSGQYEQYF. V usage is TRBV24-1 and J usage is TRBJ2-7; perhaps TRBD1 as D (5 bases). The CDR3 is 13 residues long. Trimming left V 6 bases short and J 4 bases short, with 12 bases between. Germline V CDR1 and CDR2: KGHDR, SFDVKD.

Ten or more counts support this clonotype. Here the CDR3 reads CSAREQGRQPQHF. The CDR3 bases are TGCAGTGCTAGAGAACAGGGTAGGCAGCCCCAGCATTTT. The gene calls are TRBV20-1 and TRBJ1-5; D might be TRBD1 (6 bases). Germline V CDR1 and CDR2: DFQATT, SNEGSKA (reference sequence). The CDR3 is 13 residues long. Trimming took off 0 bases at V and 7 bases at J, with 10 bases between the two ends.

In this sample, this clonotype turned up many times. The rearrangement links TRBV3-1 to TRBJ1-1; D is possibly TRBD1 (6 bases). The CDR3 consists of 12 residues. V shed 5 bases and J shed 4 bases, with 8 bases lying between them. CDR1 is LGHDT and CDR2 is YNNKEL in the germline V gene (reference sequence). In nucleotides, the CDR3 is TGTGCCAGCAGCAAACAGGGCACTGAAGCTTTCTTT. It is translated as CASSKQGTEAFF.

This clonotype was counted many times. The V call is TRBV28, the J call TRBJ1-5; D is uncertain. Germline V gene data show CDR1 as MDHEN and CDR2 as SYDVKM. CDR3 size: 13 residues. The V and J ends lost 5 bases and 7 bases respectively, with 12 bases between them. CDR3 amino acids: CASSEAIGQPQHF. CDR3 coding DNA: TGTGCCAGCAGTGAGGCGATCGGGCAGCCCCAGCATTTT.

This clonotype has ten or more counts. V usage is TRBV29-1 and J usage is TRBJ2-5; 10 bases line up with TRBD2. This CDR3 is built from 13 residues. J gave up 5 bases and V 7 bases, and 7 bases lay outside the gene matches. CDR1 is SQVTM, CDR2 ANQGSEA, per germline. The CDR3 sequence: CSADLAGVETQYF. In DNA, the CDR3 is TGCAGCGCGGATCTAGCGGGAGTGGAGACCCAGTACTTC.

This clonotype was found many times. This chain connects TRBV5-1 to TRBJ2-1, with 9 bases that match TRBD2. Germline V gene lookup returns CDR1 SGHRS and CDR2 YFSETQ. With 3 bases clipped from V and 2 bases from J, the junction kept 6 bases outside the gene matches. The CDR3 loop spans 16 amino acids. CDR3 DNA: TGCGCCAGCAGCTCGGGGGTAGCGGGGGCCTACAATGAGCAGTTCTTC. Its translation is CASSSGVAGAYNEQFF.

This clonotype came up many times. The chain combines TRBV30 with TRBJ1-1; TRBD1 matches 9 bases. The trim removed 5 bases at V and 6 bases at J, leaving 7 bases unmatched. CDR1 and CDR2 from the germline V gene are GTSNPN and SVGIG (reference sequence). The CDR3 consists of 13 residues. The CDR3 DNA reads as TGTGCCTGGGAGGGACAGGGTGATTCTGAAGCTTTCTTT. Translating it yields CAWEGQGDSEAFF.

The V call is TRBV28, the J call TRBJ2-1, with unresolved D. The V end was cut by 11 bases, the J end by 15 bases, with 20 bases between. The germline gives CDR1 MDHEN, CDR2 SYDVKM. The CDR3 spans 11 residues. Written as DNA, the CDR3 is TGTGCCGTGACCCTTGGCGCGCTGCGGTTCTTC. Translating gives CAVTLGALRFF. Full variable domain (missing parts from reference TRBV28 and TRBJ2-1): DVKVTQSSRYLVKRTGEKVFLECVQDMDHENMFWYRQDPGLGLRLIYFSYDVKMKEKGDIPEGYSVSREKKERFSLILESASTNQTSMYLCAVTLGALRFFGPGTRLTVL.

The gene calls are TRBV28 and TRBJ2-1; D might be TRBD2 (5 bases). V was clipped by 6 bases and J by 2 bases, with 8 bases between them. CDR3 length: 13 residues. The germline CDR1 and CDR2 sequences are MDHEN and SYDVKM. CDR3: CASRSGTYNEQFF. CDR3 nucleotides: TGTGCCAGCAGGAGCGGAACCTACAATGAGCAGTTCTTC.

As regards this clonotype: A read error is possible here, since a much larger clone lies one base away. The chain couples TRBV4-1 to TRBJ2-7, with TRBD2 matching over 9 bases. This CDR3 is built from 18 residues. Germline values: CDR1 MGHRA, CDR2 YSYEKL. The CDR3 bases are TGCACCAGCAGCCACTCTCTAGCGGGGCGGCCGAGCTCCTACGAGCAGTACTTC. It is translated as CTSSHSLAGRPSSYEQYF.

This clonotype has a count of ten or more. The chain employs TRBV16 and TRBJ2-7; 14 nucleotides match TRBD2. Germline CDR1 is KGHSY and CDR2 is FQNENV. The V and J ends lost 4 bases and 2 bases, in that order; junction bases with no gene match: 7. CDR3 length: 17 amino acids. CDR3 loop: CASSPGLAGEIPYEQYF. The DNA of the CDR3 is TGTGCCAGCAGCCCGGGACTAGCGGGAGAAATCCCCTACGAGCAGTACTTC.

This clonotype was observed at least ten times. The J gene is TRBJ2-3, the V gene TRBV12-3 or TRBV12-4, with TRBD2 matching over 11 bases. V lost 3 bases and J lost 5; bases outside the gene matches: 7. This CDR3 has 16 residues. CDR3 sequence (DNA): TGTGCCAGCAGTTTTTTACTAGCGGGAGAAGTAGATACGCAGTATTTT. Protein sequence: CASSFLLAGEVDTQYF.

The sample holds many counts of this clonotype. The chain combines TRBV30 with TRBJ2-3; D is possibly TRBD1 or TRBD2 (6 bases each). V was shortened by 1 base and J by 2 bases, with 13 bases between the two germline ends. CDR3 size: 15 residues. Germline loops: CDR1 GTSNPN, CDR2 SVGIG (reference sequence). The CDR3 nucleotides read TGTGCCTGGAGTGGGAGGGGGTCTTTCACAGATACGCAGTATTTT. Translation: CAWSGRGSFTDTQYF.

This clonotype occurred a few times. Here the CDR3 reads CASSQGKTEAFF. For the CDR3, the DNA is TGTGCCAGCAGTCAGGGAAAGACTGAAGCTTTCTTT. This rearrangement joins TRBV28 to TRBJ1-1; maybe TRBD1 (5 bases). The CDR3 covers 12 residues. Trimming stripped 5 bases from V and 5 bases from J, with 9 bases between. Looked up from germline, CDR1 is MDHEN and CDR2 is SYDVKM.

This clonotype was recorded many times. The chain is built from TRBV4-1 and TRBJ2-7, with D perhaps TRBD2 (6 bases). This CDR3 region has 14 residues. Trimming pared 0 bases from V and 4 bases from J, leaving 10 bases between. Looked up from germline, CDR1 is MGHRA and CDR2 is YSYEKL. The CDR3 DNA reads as TGCGCCAGCAGCCAAGAATACGGGGGATACGAGCAGTACTTC. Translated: CASSQEYGGYEQYF.